One sample yielded the 16 T cell receptor beta chains listed below, sequenced in a study of Ad26.COV2.S vaccination and SARS-CoV-2 variants. The treatment: roughly 19 received Ad26.COV2.S at low or high dose, single or two shots; about 5 received placebo; per-sample allocation not given. The study sampled participants on day 63 after the first vaccine or placebo injection. Method: immunoSEQ multiplex PCR; TCRdb's copy keeps in-frame clones and lacks some. The sample carries about half a million clones, 89% recorded once. The input for sequencing was peripheral blood, taken in a trial of Ad26.COV2.S vaccine versus placebo. The receptor set was obtained from a person between 18 and 65 years old who received the Ad26.COV2.S COVID-19 vaccine or a placebo.

The chain joins TRBV7-8 to TRBJ2-1; a possible D gene is TRBD1 (6 bases). CDR3 length: 16 amino acids. V lost 6 bases, J lost 7 bases, and 22 bases lay in between. Germline V CDR1 and CDR2: SGHVS, FQNEAQ. For the CDR3, the DNA is TGTGCCAGCAGGTCCGCAACTGGGGGCCATTGGAATGAGCAGTTCTTC. It translates to CASRSATGGHWNEQFF.

This clone was counted only a few times. The J gene is TRBJ2-7, the V gene TRBV2; D remains unclear. Germline V lookup: CDR1 SNHLY, CDR2 FYNNEI. This CDR3 has 11 amino acids. Between the trimmed V and J ends, which lost 10 bases and 0 bases, there was a span of 7 bases. CDR3 coding DNA: TGTGCCACCTCGGTCTCCTACGAGCAGTACTTC. Its protein is CATSVSYEQYF. Full variable domain (remainder filled in from reference TRBV2 and TRBJ2-7): EPEVTQTPSHQVTQMGQEVILRCVPISNHLYFYWYRQILGQKVEFLVSFYNNEISEKSEIFDDQFSVERPDGSNFTLKIRSTKLEDSAMYFCATSVSYEQYFGPGTRLTVT.

The genes are TRBV7-9 and TRBJ1-4; 9 bases map to TRBD1. The CDR3 runs to 15 residues. CDR1 and CDR2 (germline): SEHNR, FQNEAQ (reference sequence). With V trimmed by 6 bases and J by 5 bases, 7 bases remained unmatched. The CDR3 spells CASSSTGGANEKLFF. CDR3 DNA: TGTGCCAGCAGTTCTACAGGGGGCGCAAATGAAAAACTGTTTTTT.

This clone was detected only once. This rearrangement joins TRBV20-1 to TRBJ1-5; D is unclear. The germline V gene encodes CDR1 DFQATT and CDR2 SNEGSKA (reference sequence). This CDR3 has 14 amino acids. Between the trimmed V and J ends, which lost 3 bases and 5 bases, there was a span of 14 bases. CDR3: CSASEPSNHQPQHF. The CDR3 nucleotides are TGCAGTGCTAGTGAACCCTCGAACCATCAGCCCCAGCATTTT.

The genes are TRBV7-9 and TRBJ2-3; 12 bases map to TRBD2. Trimming removed 5 bases from V and 4 bases from J; junction bases left unmatched: 7. Germline V lookup: CDR1 SEHNR, CDR2 FQNEAQ (reference sequence). This CDR3 spans 16 amino acids. In DNA, the CDR3 is TGTGCCAGCAGCCAACTAGCGGGAGGTCCCCCAGATACGCAGTATTTT. This codes for CASSQLAGGPPDTQYF.

J is TRBJ1-2 and V is TRBV5-5; D ambiguous. The CDR3 sequence is 15 residues long. The germline V gene encodes CDR1 SGHKS and CDR2 YYEKEE (reference sequence). V shed 1 base and J shed 7 bases, with 17 bases lying between them. This CDR3 reads CASSLRATLEGGYTF. The CDR3 DNA reads TGTGCCAGCAGCTTGCGGGCCACCCTTGAGGGTGGCTACACCTTC.

A few counts support this clone. The V and J genes are TRBV15 and TRBJ2-7; D might be TRBD2 (5 bases). V was cut by 0 bases and J by 0 bases, with 15 bases left in between. The CDR3 length is 17 residues. Germline CDR1 reads LNHNV; CDR2 reads YYDKDF (reference sequence). CDR3 sequence: CATSRDLVAPASYEQYF. In DNA form, the CDR3 reads TGTGCCACCAGCAGAGATTTGGTAGCGCCCGCCTCCTACGAGCAGTACTTC.

The chain carries TRBV5-8 and TRBJ2-1; 9 bases are a match to TRBD2. J lost 9 bases, V lost 0 bases, and 7 bases had no gene match. The CDR3 totals 15 residues. The germline CDR1 and CDR2 sequences are SGHTS and YDEGEE. The CDR3 is CASSLGFNSGSEQFF. CDR3 DNA: TGTGCCAGCAGCTTGGGATTTAATAGCGGGAGTGAGCAGTTCTTC. Full variable domain (outside the CDR3, taken from reference TRBV5-8 and TRBJ2-1): EAGVTQSPTHLIKTRGQQATLRCSPISGHTSVYWYQQALGLGLQFLLWYDEGEERNRGNFPPRFSGRQFPNYSSELNVNALELEDSALYLCASSLGFNSGSEQFFGPGTRLTVL.

V and J are TRBV7-9 and TRBJ1-1, with 8 nucleotides matching TRBD1. Trimming cost V 6 bases and J 5 bases; bases outside gene matches: 5. The CDR3 sequence is 13 residues long. From germline, CDR1 is SEHNR and CDR2 FQNEAQ (reference sequence). CDR3 sequence reads: CASRQQGGTEAFF. CDR3 DNA sequence: TGTGCCAGCAGACAACAGGGGGGGACTGAAGCTTTCTTT.

The chain carries TRBV4-2 and TRBJ2-7; D gene ambiguous. V was trimmed by 3 bases and J by 4 bases, leaving 4 bases between them. The length of the CDR3 is 11 residues. The germline V gene has CDR1 LGHNA and CDR2 YNFKEQ. The CDR3 protein is CASSHKYEQYF. In DNA, the CDR3 is TGTGCCAGCAGCCACAAATACGAGCAGTACTTC.

The V call is TRBV9, the J call TRBJ2-1; D may correspond to TRBD1 or TRBD2 (6 bases each). This CDR3 is 14 amino acids long. The V end lost 4 bases, the J end lost 8 bases, and 16 bases lay between the germline ends. Germline assignment: CDR1 SGDLS and CDR2 YYNGEE. DNA for the CDR3: TGTGCCAGCAGCTTCCAAGGGGGGCGGGATGAGCAGTTCTTC. Translation gives CASSFQGGRDEQFF.

V and J are TRBV10-3 and TRBJ2-1; D is ambiguous. Trimming left V 6 bases short and J 10 bases short, with 10 bases between. Germline lookup yields CDR1 ENHRY and CDR2 SYGVKD. The CDR3 spans 11 residues. CDR3 DNA sequence: TGTGCCATCAGCGTAGCTATAGAGCAGTTCTTC. The encoded protein is CAISVAIEQFF.

Comments on this clone: The sample carries other DNA sequences with the same CDR3. J is TRBJ2-2 and V is TRBV7-3, with no clear D. Deletions cut 5 bases from V and 6 bases from J, with 7 bases between. CDR1 is SGHTA, CDR2 FQGTGA, per germline. The CDR3 runs 12 residues. The CDR3 coding sequence is TGTGCCAGCAGCCCGGGTCCCGGGGAGCTGTTTTTT. Residues: CASSPGPGELFF.

The rearrangement joins TRBV5-4 to TRBJ1-2; 7 bases fit TRBD1. CDR3 length equals 16 residues. The V and J ends lost 5 bases and 6 bases, in that order; junction bases with no gene match: 16. From germline, CDR1 is SGHNT and CDR2 YYREEE (reference sequence). The DNA for the CDR3 is TGTGCCAGCAGTTCATGGGACAGCAAAAGGATCCATGGCTACACCTTC. Translating it yields CASSSWDSKRIHGYTF.

The chain carries TRBV7-9 and TRBJ2-7; the D gene is possibly TRBD1 (5 bases). From germline, CDR1 is SEHNR and CDR2 FQNEAQ (reference sequence). Trimming removed 5 bases at V and 2 bases at J, with 13 bases between. The CDR3 covers 14 residues. CDR3 sequence: CASSIQGVAYEQYF. Here the CDR3 DNA reads TGTGCCAGCAGCATTCAGGGTGTAGCCTACGAGCAGTACTTC. The full variable domain, in which reference TRBV7-9 and TRBJ2-7 provide the parts outside the CDR3, is DTGVSQNPRHKITKRGQNVTFRCDPISEHNRLYWYRQTLGQGPEFLTYFQNEAQLEKSRLLSDRFSAERPKGSFSTLEIQRTEQGDSAMYLCASSIQGVAYEQYFGPGTRLTVT.

This clone was observed a few times. This chain uses TRBV11-2 with TRBJ2-3; 10 nucleotides match TRBD2. Trimming took 0 bases from V and 8 from J; bases not matched to a gene: 8. Per the germline V gene, CDR1 is SGHAT and CDR2 is FQNNGV. The CDR3 sequence is 16 residues long. As DNA, the CDR3 is TGTGCCAGCAGCTTAGAGGCTAGCGGGAGTATCAGTACGCAGTATTTT. The encoded protein is CASSLEASGSISTQYF.